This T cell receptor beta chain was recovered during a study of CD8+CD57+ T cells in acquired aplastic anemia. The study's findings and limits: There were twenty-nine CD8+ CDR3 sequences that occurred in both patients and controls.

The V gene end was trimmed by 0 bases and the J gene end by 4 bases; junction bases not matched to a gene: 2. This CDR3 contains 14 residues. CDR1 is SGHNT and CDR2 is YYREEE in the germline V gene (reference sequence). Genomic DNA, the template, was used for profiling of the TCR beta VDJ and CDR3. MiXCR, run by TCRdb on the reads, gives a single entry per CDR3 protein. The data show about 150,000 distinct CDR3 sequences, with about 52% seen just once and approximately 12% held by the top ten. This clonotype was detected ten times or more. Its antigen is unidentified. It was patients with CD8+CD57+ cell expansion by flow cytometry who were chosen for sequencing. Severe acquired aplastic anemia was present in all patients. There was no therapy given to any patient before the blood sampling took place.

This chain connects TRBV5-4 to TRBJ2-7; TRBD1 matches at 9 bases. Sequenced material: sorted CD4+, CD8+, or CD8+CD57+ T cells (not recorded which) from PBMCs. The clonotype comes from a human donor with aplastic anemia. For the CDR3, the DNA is TGTGCCAGCAGCTTGGTACAGGGGGCTTACGAGCAGTACTTC. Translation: CASSLVQGAYEQYF.